This T cell receptor beta chain was captured by sequencing in a study of blood T cell repertoires in COVID-19. Study summary: Samples of COVID-19 (acute and convalescent) were obtained from the United States, Italy and Spain.

Sequenced by immunoSEQ multiplex PCR; TCRdb stores in-frame clones only, minus some. The sample shows tens of thousands of clones, about 70% of them seen only once. The CDR3 spans 15 residues. V lost 3 bases, J lost 5 bases, and 7 bases stayed unmatched. Germline V gene lookup returns CDR1 SGDLS and CDR2 YYNGEE. The specimen was peripheral blood. This rearrangement joins TRBV9 to TRBJ2-2; 7 bases are shared with TRBD1. The sequence derives from an elderly man with acute or convalescent COVID-19. The CDR3 region is CASSGRQGRTGELFF. Here the CDR3 DNA reads TGTGCCAGCAGCGGACGACAGGGCCGGACCGGGGAGCTGTTTTTT.